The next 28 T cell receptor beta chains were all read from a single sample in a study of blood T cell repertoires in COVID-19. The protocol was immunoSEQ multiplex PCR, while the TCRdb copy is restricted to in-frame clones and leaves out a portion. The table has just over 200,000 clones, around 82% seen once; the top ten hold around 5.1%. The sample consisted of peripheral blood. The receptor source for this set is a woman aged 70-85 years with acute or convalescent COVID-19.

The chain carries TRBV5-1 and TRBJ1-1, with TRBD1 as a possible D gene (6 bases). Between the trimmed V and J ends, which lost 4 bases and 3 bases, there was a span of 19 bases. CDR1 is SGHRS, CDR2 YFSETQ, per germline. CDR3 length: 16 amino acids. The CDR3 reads CASSLSYRAADTEAFF. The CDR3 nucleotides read TGCGCCAGCAGCCTTTCTTACAGGGCCGCGGACACTGAAGCTTTCTTT.

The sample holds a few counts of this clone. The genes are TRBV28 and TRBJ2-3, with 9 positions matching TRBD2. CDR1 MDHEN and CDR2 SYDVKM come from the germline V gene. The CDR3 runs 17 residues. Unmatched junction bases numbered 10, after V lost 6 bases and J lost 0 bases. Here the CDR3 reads CASSLSGRGLSTDTQYF. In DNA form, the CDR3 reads TGTGCCAGCAGCCTTAGCGGGAGAGGGCTTAGCACAGATACGCAGTATTTT.

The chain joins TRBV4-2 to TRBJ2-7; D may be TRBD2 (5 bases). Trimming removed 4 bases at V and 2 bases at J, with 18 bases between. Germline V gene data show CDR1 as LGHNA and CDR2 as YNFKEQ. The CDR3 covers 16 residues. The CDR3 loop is CASSPTQSGITYEQYF. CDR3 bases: TGTGCCAGCAGCCCTACGCAAAGCGGAATCACCTACGAGCAGTACTTC.

CDR3 sequence reads: CASSTQTGGNAGELFF. CDR3 nucleotides: TGTGCCAGCAGCACTCAGACAGGGGGTAACGCCGGGGAGCTGTTTTTT. The chain uses TRBV7-8 and TRBJ2-2; 9 bases match TRBD1. The CDR3 loop spans 16 amino acids. V dropped 5 bases and J dropped 6; count of bases not matched to a gene: 10. Looked up from germline, CDR1 is SGHVS and CDR2 is FQNEAQ.

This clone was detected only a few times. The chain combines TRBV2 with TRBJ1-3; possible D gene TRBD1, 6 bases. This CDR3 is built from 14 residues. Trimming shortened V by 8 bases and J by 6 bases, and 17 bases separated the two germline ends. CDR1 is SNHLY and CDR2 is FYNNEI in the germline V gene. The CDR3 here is CASGAGTWENTIYF. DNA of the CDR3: TGTGCCAGCGGGGCCGGGACATGGGAAAACACCATATATTTT.

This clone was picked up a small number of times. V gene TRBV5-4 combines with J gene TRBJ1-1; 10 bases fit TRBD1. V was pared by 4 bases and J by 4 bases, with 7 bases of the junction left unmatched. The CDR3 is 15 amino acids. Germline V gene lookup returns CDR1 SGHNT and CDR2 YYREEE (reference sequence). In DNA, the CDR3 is TGTGCCAGCAGCAGCGGGACAGGGGTGCGCACTGAAGCTTTCTTT. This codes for CASSSGTGVRTEAFF.

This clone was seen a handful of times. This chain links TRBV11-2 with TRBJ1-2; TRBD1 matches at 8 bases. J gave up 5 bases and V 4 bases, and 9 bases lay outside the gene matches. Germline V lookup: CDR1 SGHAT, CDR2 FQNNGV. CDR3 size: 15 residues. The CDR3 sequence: CASSYFQGAGYGYTF. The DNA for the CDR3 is TGTGCCAGCAGCTATTTCCAGGGGGCTGGTTATGGCTACACCTTC. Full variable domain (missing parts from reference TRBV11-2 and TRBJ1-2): EAGVAQSPRYKIIEKRQSVAFWCNPISGHATLYWYQQILGQGPKLLIQFQNNGVVDDSQLPKDRFSAERLKGVDSTLKIQPAKLEDSAVYLCASSYFQGAGYGYTFGSGTRLTVV.

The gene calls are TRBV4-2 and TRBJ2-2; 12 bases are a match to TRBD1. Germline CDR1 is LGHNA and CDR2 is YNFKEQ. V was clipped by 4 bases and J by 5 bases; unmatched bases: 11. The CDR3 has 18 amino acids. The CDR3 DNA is TGTGCCAGCAGCCCGGGCGGGGGACAGGGGGCTAGGACCGGGGAGCTGTTTTTT. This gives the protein CASSPGGGQGARTGELFF.

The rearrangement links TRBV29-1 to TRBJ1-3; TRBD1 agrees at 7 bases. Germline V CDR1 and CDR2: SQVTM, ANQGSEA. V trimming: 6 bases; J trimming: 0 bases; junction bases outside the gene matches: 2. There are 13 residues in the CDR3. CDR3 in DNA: TGCAGCGTCCGGGACAGCTCTGGAAACACCATATATTTT. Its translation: CSVRDSSGNTIYF. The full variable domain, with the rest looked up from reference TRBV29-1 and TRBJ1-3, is SAVISQKPSRDICQRGTSLTIQCQVDSQVTMMFWYRQQPGQSLTLIATANQGSEATYESGFVIDKFPISRPNLTFSTLTVSNMSPEDSSIYLCSVRDSSGNTIYFGEGSWLTVV.

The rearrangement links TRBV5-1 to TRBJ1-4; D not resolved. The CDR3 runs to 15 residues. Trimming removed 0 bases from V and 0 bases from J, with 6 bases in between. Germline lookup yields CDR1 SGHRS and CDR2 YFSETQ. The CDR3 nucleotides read TGCGCCAGCAGCTTGGGAGGTACAACTAATGAAAAACTGTTTTTT. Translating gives CASSLGGTTNEKLFF.

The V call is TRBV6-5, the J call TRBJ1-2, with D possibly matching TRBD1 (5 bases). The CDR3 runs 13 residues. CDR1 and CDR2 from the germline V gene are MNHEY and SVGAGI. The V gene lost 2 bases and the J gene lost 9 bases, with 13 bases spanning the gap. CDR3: CASSYQGGTSYTF. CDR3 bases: TGTGCCAGCAGTTACCAAGGAGGGACCAGCTACACCTTC.

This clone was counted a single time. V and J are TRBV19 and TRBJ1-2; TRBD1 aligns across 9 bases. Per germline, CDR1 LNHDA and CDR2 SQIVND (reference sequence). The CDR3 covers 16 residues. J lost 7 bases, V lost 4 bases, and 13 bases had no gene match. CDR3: CASSTTTTGTGRGYTF. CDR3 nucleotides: TGTGCCAGTAGTACCACTACGACCGGGACAGGGCGTGGCTACACCTTC. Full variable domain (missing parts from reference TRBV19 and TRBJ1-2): DGGITQSPKYLFRKEGQNVTLSCEQNLNHDAMYWYRQDPGQGLRLIYYSQIVNDFQKGDIAEGYSVSREKKESFPLTVTSAQKNPTAFYLCASSTTTTGTGRGYTFGSGTRLTVV.

Written as DNA, the CDR3 is TGTGCCAGCAGCTATGCAGGGGGCACTGAAGCTTTCTTT. Protein: CASSYAGGTEAFF. The genes are TRBV7-2 and TRBJ1-1, with 7 bases that match TRBD1. This CDR3 contains 13 residues. Germline CDR1 is SGHTA and CDR2 is FQGNSA. With V trimmed by 4 bases and J by 4 bases, 3 bases remained unmatched.

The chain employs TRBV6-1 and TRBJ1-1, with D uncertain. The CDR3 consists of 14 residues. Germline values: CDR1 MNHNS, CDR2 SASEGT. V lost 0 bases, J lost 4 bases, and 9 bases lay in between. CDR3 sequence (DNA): TGTGCCAGCAGTGAAGCTCGGGGAATCACTGAAGCTTTCTTT. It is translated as CASSEARGITEAFF.

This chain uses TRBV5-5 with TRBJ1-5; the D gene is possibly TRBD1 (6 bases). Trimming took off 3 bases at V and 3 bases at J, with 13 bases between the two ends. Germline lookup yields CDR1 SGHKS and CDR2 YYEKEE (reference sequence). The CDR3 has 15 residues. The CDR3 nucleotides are TGTGCCAGCAGCTCGGGAGGGGGATACAATCAGCCCCAGCATTTT. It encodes CASSSGGGYNQPQHF.

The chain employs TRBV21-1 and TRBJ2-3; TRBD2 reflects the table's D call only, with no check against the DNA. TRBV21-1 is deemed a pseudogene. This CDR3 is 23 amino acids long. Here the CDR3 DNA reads TGTGCCAGCAGCAAAATGGGGTGCCGACGGACTAGCGGGAGAGGAGCGTTGACAGATACGCAGTATTTT. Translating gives CASSKMGCRRTSGRGALTDTQYF.

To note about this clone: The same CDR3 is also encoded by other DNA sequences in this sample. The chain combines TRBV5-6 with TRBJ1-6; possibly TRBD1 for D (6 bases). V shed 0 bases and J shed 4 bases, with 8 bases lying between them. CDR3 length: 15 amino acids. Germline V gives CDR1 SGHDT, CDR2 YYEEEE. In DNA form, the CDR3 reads TGTGCCAGCAGCTTGGCACAGGGTTATAATTCACCCCTCCACTTT. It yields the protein CASSLAQGYNSPLHF.

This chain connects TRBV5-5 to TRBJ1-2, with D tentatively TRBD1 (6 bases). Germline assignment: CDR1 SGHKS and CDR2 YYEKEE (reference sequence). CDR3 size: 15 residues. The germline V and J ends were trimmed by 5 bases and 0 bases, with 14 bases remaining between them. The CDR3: CASRNRAGANYGYTF. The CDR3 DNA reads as TGTGCCAGCAGGAACAGGGCAGGAGCTAACTATGGCTACACCTTC. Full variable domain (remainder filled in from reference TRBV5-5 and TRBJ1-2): DAGVTQSPTHLIKTRGQQVTLRCSPISGHKSVSWYQQVLGQGPQFIFQYYEKEERGRGNFPDRFSARQFPNYSSELNVNALLLGDSALYLCASRNRAGANYGYTFGSGTRLTVV.

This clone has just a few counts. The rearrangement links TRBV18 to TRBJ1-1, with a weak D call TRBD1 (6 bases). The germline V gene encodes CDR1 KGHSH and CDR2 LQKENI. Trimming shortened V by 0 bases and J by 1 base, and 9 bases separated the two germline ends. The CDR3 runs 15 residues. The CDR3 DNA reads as TGTGCCAGCTCACCACCAACAGGGCCGAACACTGAAGCTTTCTTT. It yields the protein CASSPPTGPNTEAFF.

CDR3 sequence: CASSAQGNTEAFF. DNA for the CDR3: TGTGCCAGCAGCGCGCAGGGTAACACTGAAGCTTTCTTT. The chain is built from TRBV2 and TRBJ1-1, with D possibly being TRBD1 (5 bases). Germline loops: CDR1 SNHLY, CDR2 FYNNEI. The CDR3 is 13 residues long. The germline V and J ends were trimmed by 6 bases and 2 bases, with 10 bases remaining between them.

CDR3 amino acids: CASIPRASNEQFF. CDR3 DNA sequence: TGTGCCAGTATTCCGCGGGCTAGCAATGAGCAGTTCTTC. This chain joins TRBV19 and TRBJ2-1; possible D gene TRBD2, 5 bases. V was pared by 7 bases and J by 6 bases, with 13 bases between. This CDR3 contains 13 residues. The germline V gene encodes CDR1 LNHDA and CDR2 SQIVND (reference sequence). The full variable domain, rest sourced from reference TRBV19 and TRBJ2-1, is DGGITQSPKYLFRKEGQNVTLSCEQNLNHDAMYWYRQDPGQGLRLIYYSQIVNDFQKGDIAEGYSVSREKKESFPLTVTSAQKNPTAFYLCASIPRASNEQFFGPGTRLTVL.

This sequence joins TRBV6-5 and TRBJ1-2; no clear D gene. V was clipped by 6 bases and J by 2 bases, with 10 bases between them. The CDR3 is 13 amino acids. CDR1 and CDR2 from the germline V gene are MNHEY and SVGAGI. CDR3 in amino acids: CASRTTENYGYTF. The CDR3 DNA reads TGTGCCAGCAGGACCACAGAAAACTATGGCTACACCTTC.

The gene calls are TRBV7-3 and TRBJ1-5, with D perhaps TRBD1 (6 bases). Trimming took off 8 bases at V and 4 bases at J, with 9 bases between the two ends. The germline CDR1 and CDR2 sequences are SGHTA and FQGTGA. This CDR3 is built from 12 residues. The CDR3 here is CASWQGNQPQHF. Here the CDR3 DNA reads TGTGCCAGCTGGCAGGGGAATCAGCCCCAGCATTTT.

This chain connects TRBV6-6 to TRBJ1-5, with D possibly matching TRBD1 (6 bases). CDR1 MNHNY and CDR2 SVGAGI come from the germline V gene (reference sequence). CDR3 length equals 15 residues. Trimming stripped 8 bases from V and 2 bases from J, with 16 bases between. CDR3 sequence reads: CASAKGGIGNQPQHF. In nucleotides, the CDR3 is TGTGCCAGCGCCAAGGGGGGGATCGGCAATCAGCCCCAGCATTTT.

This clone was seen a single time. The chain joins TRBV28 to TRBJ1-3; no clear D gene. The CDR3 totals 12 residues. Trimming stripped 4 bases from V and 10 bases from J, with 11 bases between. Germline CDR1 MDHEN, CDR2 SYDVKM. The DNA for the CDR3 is TGTGCCAGCAGTTACGGACTAAGGACCATATATTTT. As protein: CASSYGLRTIYF.

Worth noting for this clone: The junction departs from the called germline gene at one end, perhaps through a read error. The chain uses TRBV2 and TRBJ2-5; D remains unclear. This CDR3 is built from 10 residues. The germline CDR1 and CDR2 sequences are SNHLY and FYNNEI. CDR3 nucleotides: TGTGCCAGCAGCGAAGAGACCCAGTACTTC. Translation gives CASSEETQYF.

This chain's CDR3 is CASSPLAGAQETQYF. CDR3 in DNA: TGTGCCAGCAGCCCCCTCGCGGGTGCCCAAGAGACCCAGTACTTC. The V call is TRBV7-9, the J call TRBJ2-5, with TRBD2 as a possible D gene (5 bases). The V end was cut by 5 bases, the J end by 1 base, with 14 bases between. The V gene's germline CDR1 is SEHNR and CDR2 FQNEAQ (reference sequence). The length of the CDR3 is 15 residues.

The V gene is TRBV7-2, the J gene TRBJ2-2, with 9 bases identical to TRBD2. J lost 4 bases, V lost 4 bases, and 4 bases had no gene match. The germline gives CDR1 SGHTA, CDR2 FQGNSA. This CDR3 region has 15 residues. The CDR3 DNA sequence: TGTGCCAGCAGCTCTTTAGCGGGAGCCACCGGGGAGCTGTTTTTT. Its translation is CASSSLAGATGELFF.